These T cell receptor beta chains were read from a single sample in a study of CD8 T cells in Susac syndrome. TCRdb itself ran the immunoSEQ multiplex PCR reads through MiXCR, one entry per CDR3 protein. The sample yields approximately 210,000 distinct CDR3 sequences, around 95% seen once. Sequencing used CD4+ T cells from PBMCs. Every receptor here comes from a human donor with multiple sclerosis. The CDR3 runs from the conserved cysteine through the conserved F or W. The order of the fields is D gene, clone size, V gene, J gene, CDR3 DNA, CDR3 protein. The D gene is left open where the match is weak. Size values are once, few and many counts, or a class for expanded clones, and some rows have none.

.	once	TRBV19	TRBJ1-2	TGTGCCAGTAGTATAAATTTTTTTGGTGGCTACACCTTC	CASSINFFGGYTF
TRBD2	once	TRBV20-1	TRBJ2-5	TGCAGTGGACTAGCGCAGACCCAGTACTTC	CSGLAQTQYF
.	.	TRBV27	TRBJ2-2	TGTGCCAGCAGTTTCCCGACCTTTGGCGGGGAGCTGTTTTTT	CASSFPTFGGELFF
.	.	TRBV20-1	TRBJ1-2	TGCAGTGCTCCAGGGGCTCCCTATGGCTACACCTTC	CSAPGAPYGYTF
TRBD2	few	TRBV5-4	TRBJ2-1	TGTGCCAGCAGCTTGACTAGCGGGGGGTACAATGAGCAGTTCTTC	CASSLTSGGYNEQFF
TRBD2	.	TRBV7-2	TRBJ2-3	TGTGCCAGCAGCCCGAGACTAGCGGGGGGACGCACAGATACGCAGTATTTT	CASSPRLAGGRTDTQYF
.	.	TRBV20-1	TRBJ2-3	TGCAGTGCTCCGACCCAGTACACAGATACGCAGTATTTT	CSAPTQYTDTQYF
TRBD1	.	TRBV7-3	TRBJ2-7	TGTGCCAGCAGCGTCTACAGGGGCTACGAGCAGTACTTC	CASSVYRGYEQYF
TRBD1	once	TRBV9	TRBJ2-7	TGTGCCAGCAGCGGCGACAGGGCTTTGTTCCCCTCGTACTTC	CASSGDRALFPSYF
TRBD2	.	TRBV5-1	TRBJ2-3	TGCGCCAGCAGCGCGACTAGCGGGAGGGCCGCTGATACGCAGTATTTT	CASSATSGRAADTQYF
.	.	TRBV6-5	TRBJ2-1	TGTGCCAGCAGCTGGGGACCCCGAACATACAATGAGCAGTTCTTC	CASSWGPRTYNEQFF
.	once	TRBV19	TRBJ2-7	TGTGCCAGTAGTATCGGCGTAGACTACGAGCAGTACTTC	CASSIGVDYEQYF
TRBD1	.	TRBV6-1	TRBJ2-7	TGTGCCAGCAGTGTCCGGGACAGGGGCTACGAGCAGTACTTC	CASSVRDRGYEQYF
TRBD1	.	TRBV3-1	TRBJ1-2	TGTGCCAGCAGCCAAGTGCCAGGGGGCTTCGATGGCTACACCTTC	CASSQVPGGFDGYTF
.	.	TRBV28	TRBJ2-7	TGTGCCAGCTGCGAAGGCGGCCCCTACGAGCAGTACTTC	CASCEGGPYEQYF
.	.	TRBV20-1	TRBJ2-1	TGCAGTGCTACAGGGACGGTTCATGAGCAGTTCTTC	CSATGTVHEQFF
TRBD2	.	TRBV20-1	TRBJ2-7	TGCAGTGCTAGAGGGGGGGTCAGCGGGAGGGCCGCAATCTACGAGCAGTACTTC	CSARGGVSGRAAIYEQYF
.	.	TRBV18	TRBJ2-7	TGTGCCAGCTCACCGCCGCGGGGACAAACCTACGAGCAGTACTTC	CASSPPRGQTYEQYF
TRBD1	once	TRBV24-1	TRBJ2-3	TGTGCCACCAGTACTCGGACAGGGACAGATACGCAGTATTTT	CATSTRTGTDTQYF
.	.	TRBV11-2	TRBJ1-2	TGTGCCAGCACCTCGAACAGGGAGCATAACTATGGCTACACCTTC	CASTSNREHNYGYTF
.	.	TRBV7-9	TRBJ2-5	TGTGCCAGCAGCTCTGGGCGCGCGACCCAGTACTTC	CASSSGRATQYF
.	once	TRBV30	TRBJ1-2	TGTGCCTGGAGTGTAAGGTCGGATTATGGCTACACCTTC	CAWSVRSDYGYTF
.	.	TRBV20-1	TRBJ1-3	TGCAGTGCTAGAGGTGCGGGGGACTCTGGAAACACCATATATTTT	CSARGAGDSGNTIYF
TRBD1	.	TRBV6-1	TRBJ1-5	TGTGCCAGCAGAGACGACAGGGGCGGAAGCAATCAGCCCCAGCATTTT	CASRDDRGGSNQPQHF
.	once	TRBV4-2	TRBJ2-3	TGTGCCAGCAGCCAAGAACCCGGCCCGATGGGGGGCACAGATACGCAGTATTTT	CASSQEPGPMGGTDTQYF
.	once	TRBV6-5	TRBJ2-1	TGTGCCAGCAGTGAGGTGGGAGAGCAGTTCTTC	CASSEVGEQFF
.	.	TRBV6-6	TRBJ2-7	TGTGCCAGCAGTTACAGGCTAGACGAGCAGTACTTC	CASSYRLDEQYF
TRBD2	.	TRBV20-1	TRBJ2-1	TGCAGTGCCCGAGCGGGAGGGCCAAATGAGCAGTTCTTC	CSARAGGPNEQFF
.	.	TRBV3-1	TRBJ2-1	TGTGCCAGCAGCACTACCCGCAGGACACCTTGGAGGGAGCAGTTCTTC	CASSTTRRTPWREQFF
TRBD1	once	TRBV3-1	TRBJ2-6	TGTGCCAGCAGCCCGACAGGGGCCTCCTCTGGGGCCAACGTCCTGACTTTC	CASSPTGASSGANVLTF
.	.	TRBV27	TRBJ2-1	TGTGCCAGCAGTCCGGAGGGCCGCTACAATGAGCAGTTCTTC	CASSPEGRYNEQFF
.	.	TRBV29-1	TRBJ1-5	TGCAGCGTCCGCTTCAACAGGTTTGAGCCCCAGCATTTT	CSVRFNRFEPQHF
.	.	TRBV19	TRBJ1-1	TGTGCCAGTAGTACCCCCCCCGGGCAGGTTCACACTGAAGCTTTCTTT	CASSTPPGQVHTEAFF
TRBD2	.	TRBV7-2	TRBJ2-5	TGTGCCAGCAGCGCGCGCGGGGGGGCCGAGGAGACCCAGTACTTC	CASSARGGAEETQYF
.	.	TRBV30	TRBJ2-4	TGTGCCTGGAAAGGCAAAAACATTCAGTACTTC	CAWKGKNIQYF
.	.	TRBV27	TRBJ1-1	TGTGCCAGCATAGGCCGGGGGAGGTACACTGAAGCTTTCTTT	CASIGRGRYTEAFF
.	.	TRBV7-9	TRBJ2-5	TGTGCCAGCAGCTTAGGGTCGGGGGGCGTCGGGACCCAGTACTTC	CASSLGSGGVGTQYF
TRBD2	.	TRBV19	TRBJ2-1	TGTGCCAGTAAGCGGAGCGGGAGGTACAATGAGCAGTTCTTC	CASKRSGRYNEQFF
.	.	TRBV15	TRBJ2-7	TGTGCCACCAGCAGCCGGGGGCACCCGGGACAGAGCCTCTACGAGCAGTACTTC	CATSSRGHPGQSLYEQYF
TRBD1	once	TRBV9	TRBJ1-2	TGTGCCAGCAGCGTAGCGGGGACAGGGGACGGCTACACCTTC	CASSVAGTGDGYTF
.	few	TRBV27	TRBJ2-5	TGTGCCAGCAGTTCAGGCAAAGAGACCCAGTACTTC	CASSSGKETQYF
.	.	TRBV3-1	TRBJ2-7	TGTGCCAGCAGCCAAGATCTGGGCTCCTACGAGCAGTACTTC	CASSQDLGSYEQYF
.	.	TRBV5-6	TRBJ2-7	TGTGCCAGCAGCTTGAGGCGTCAGATCCTCTACGAGCAGTACTTC	CASSLRRQILYEQYF
.	.	TRBV9	TRBJ2-3	TGTGCCAGCAGCGCTGGAGGGGTGTGGACAGATACGCAGTATTTT	CASSAGGVWTDTQYF
.	.	TRBV27	TRBJ1-5	TGTGCCAGCACCTCATCTTTCGAGGGGATGGATCAGCCCCAGCATTTT	CASTSSFEGMDQPQHF
.	.	TRBV27	TRBJ2-5	TGTGCCAGCAGTTCTAAGCCAGGGATTAGGCAAGAGACCCAGTACTTC	CASSSKPGIRQETQYF
.	.	TRBV20-1	TRBJ2-3	TGCAGTGCTCGTTCAGGGTCCACAGATACGCAGTATTTT	CSARSGSTDTQYF
.	.	TRBV12-3/TRBV12-4	TRBJ2-5	TGTGCCAGCACCAACAACCCTCGATCCGCTAGGCAAGAGACCCAGTACTTC	CASTNNPRSARQETQYF
.	.	TRBV25-1	TRBJ2-1	TGTGCCAGCACCGAGCGGGCCCACAATGAGCAGTTCTTC	CASTERAHNEQFF
.	.	TRBV30	TRBJ1-1	TGTGCCTGGAGTGTTGCTCCGACCGTAGGGAAAGCTTTCTTT	CAWSVAPTVGKAFF
TRBD2	.	TRBV28	TRBJ2-1	TGTGCCAGCAGTCCGCACTCTTACGGGACTAGCGAGAACAATGAGCAGTTCTTC	CASSPHSYGTSENNEQFF
.	.	TRBV7-2	TRBJ1-1	TGTGCCAGCAGCTTATTAGTTGAAGCTTTCTTT	CASSLLVEAFF
.	.	TRBV5-1	TRBJ2-2	TGCGCCAGCAGCTTTGACAGGGAGCTGTTTTTT	CASSFDRELFF
.	.	TRBV29-1	TRBJ2-3	TGCAGCGTTGGTCCTAGCACAGATACGCAGTATTTT	CSVGPSTDTQYF
.	.	TRBV4-1	TRBJ1-1	TGCGCCAGCAGCCAAGGGGACGGGAACACTGAAGCTTTCTTT	CASSQGDGNTEAFF
.	.	TRBV9	TRBJ2-1	TGTGCCAGCAGCGTAGCAATTGGGAGAACGGGGAATGAGCAGTTCTTC	CASSVAIGRTGNEQFF
TRBD1	.	TRBV12-3/TRBV12-4	TRBJ1-1	TGTGCCAGCAGTCGACAGGGGTGGACTGAAGCTTTCTTT	CASSRQGWTEAFF
.	.	TRBV6-5	TRBJ2-1	TGTGCCAGCAGTTACGACTCCTACAATGAGCAGTTCTTC	CASSYDSYNEQFF
.	.	TRBV12-3/TRBV12-4	TRBJ1-1	TGTGCCAGCAGTTTAACGGGGGTCACTGAAGCTTTCTTT	CASSLTGVTEAFF
.	.	TRBV3-1	TRBJ2-1	TGTGCCAGCAGCCAACAGGGGCGGGGGTACAATGAGCAGTTCTTC	CASSQQGRGYNEQFF